This TCR beta chain was identified in a study of blood T cells in healthy people across ages. A sample-barcoded 5' primer and a J-beta primer mix were used in a second PCR of about 7 to 12 cycles. TCRdb reanalysed the 5' RACE reads using MiXCR and keeps one entry per CDR3 protein. This table has roughly 1,500,000 distinct CDR3 sequences, almost 35% appearing once. With regard to this clonotype: Its antigen is still unknown.

General study findings and limits: The unsorted PBMCs prevented any conclusive comparison of naive versus antigen-experienced cells. Calculation of diversity from one million T cells yielded estimates considered to be underestimates. Among T cells, TCR beta diversity per million cells dropped roughly linearly as age rose.

Sequenced sample: blood. This clonotype originated in a woman under 40 in good health.

In nucleotides, the CDR3 is TGTGCCTGGAGTGTAGTTATGGGCCGCAATGAGCAGTTCTTC. This encodes CAWSVVMGRNEQFF. The chain couples TRBV30 to TRBJ2-1; no clear D gene. Between the trimmed V and J ends, which lost 0 bases and 6 bases, there was a span of 12 bases. Germline CDR1 GTSNPN, CDR2 SVGIG (reference sequence). The CDR3 loop spans 14 amino acids. The full variable domain, completed using reference TRBV30 and TRBJ2-1, is SQTIHQWPATLVQPVGSPLSLECTVEGTSNPNLYWYRQAAGRGLQLLFYSVGIGQISSEVPQNLSASRPQDRQFILSSKKLLLSDSGFYLCAWSVVMGRNEQFFGPGTRLTVL.